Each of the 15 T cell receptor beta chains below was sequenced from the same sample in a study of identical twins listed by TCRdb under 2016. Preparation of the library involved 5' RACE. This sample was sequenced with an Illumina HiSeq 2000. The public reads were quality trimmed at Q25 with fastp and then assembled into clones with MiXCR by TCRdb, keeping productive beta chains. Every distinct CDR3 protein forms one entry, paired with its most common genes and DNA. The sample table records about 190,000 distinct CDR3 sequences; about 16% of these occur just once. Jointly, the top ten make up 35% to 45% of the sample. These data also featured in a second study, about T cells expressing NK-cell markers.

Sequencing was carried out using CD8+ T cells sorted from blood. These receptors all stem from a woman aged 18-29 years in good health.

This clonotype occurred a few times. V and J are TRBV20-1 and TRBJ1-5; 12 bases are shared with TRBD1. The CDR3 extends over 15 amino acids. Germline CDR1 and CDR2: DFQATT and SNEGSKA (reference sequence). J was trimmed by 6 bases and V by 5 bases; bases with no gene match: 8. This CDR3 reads CSALRDRGLGQPQHF. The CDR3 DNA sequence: TGCAGTGCTCTAAGGGACAGGGGGCTGGGTCAGCCCCAGCATTTT.

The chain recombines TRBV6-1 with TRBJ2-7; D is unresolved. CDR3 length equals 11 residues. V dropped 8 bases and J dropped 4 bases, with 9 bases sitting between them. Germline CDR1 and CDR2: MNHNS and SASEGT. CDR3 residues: CASFANYEQYF. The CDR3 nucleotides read TGTGCCAGCTTTGCGAATTACGAGCAGTACTTC.

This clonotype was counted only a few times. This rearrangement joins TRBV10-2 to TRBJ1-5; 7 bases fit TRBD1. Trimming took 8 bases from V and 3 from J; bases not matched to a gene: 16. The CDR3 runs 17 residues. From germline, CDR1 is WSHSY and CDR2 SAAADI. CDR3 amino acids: CASLDIAQGVINQPQHF. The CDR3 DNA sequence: TGCGCCAGCCTTGATATTGCCCAGGGGGTAATCAATCAGCCCCAGCATTTT.

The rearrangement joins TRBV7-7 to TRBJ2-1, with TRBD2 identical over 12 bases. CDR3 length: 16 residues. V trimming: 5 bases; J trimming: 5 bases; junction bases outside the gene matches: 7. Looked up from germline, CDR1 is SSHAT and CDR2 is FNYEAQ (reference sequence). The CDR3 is CASSRNLAGGNNEQFF. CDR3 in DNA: TGTGCCAGCAGCCGTAACCTAGCGGGAGGGAACAATGAGCAGTTCTTC. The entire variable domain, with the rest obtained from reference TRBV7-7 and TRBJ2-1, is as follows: GAGVSQSPRYKVTKRGQDVTLRCDPISSHATLYWYQQALGQGPEFLTYFNYEAQPDKSGLPSDRFSAERPEGSISTLTIQRTEQRDSAMYRCASSRNLAGGNNEQFFGPGTRLTVL.

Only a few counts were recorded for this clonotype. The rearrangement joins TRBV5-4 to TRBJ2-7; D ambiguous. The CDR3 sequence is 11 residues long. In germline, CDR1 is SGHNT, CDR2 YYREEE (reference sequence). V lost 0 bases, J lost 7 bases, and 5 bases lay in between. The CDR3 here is CASSLAREQYF. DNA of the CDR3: TGTGCCAGCAGCTTGGCTCGGGAGCAGTACTTC.

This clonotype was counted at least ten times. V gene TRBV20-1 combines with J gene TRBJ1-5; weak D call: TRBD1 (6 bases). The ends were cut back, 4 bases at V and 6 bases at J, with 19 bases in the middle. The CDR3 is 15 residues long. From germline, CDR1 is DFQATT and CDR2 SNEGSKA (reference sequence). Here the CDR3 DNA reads TGCAGTGCTAAGACTCCCGGCCGGGGGGCTCAGCCCCAGCATTTT. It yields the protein CSAKTPGRGAQPQHF.

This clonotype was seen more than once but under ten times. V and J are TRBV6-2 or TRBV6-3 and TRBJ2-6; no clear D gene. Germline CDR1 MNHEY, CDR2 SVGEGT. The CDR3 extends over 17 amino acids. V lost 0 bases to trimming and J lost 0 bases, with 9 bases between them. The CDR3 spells CASSYSSSSSGANVLTF. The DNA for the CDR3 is TGTGCCAGCAGTTACTCGAGTTCCAGCTCTGGGGCCAACGTCCTGACTTTC.

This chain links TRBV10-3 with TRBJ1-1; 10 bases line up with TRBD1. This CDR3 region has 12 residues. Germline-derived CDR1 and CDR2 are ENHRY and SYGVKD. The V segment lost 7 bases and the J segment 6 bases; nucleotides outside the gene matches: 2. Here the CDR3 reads CAITGQGAEAFF. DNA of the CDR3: TGTGCCATCACAGGACAGGGGGCTGAAGCTTTCTTT.

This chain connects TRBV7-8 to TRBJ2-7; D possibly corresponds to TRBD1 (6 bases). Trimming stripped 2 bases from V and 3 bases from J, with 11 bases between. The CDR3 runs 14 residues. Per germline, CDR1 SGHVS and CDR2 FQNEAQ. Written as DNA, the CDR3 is TGTGCCAGCAGCTTATGGCAGGGGTTCTACGAGCAGTACTTC. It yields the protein CASSLWQGFYEQYF.

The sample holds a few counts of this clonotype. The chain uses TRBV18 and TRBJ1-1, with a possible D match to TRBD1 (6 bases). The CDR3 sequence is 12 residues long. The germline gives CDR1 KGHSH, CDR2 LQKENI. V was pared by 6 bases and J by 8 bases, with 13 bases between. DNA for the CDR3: TGTGCCAGCTCTAGACAGGCAGGAGAAGCTTTCTTT. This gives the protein CASSRQAGEAFF.

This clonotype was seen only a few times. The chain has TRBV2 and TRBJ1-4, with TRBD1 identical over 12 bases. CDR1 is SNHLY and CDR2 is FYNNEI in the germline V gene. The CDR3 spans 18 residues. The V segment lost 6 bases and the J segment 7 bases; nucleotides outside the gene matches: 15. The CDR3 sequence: CASRPPPGQGAYGEKLFF. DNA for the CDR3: TGTGCCAGCAGACCGCCTCCGGGACAGGGGGCTTATGGTGAAAAACTGTTTTTT.

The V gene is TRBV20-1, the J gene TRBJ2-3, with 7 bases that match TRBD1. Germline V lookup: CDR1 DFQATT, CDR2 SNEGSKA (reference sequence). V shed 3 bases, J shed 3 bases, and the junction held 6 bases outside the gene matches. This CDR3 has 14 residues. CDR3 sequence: CSASEGARTDTQYF. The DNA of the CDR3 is TGCAGTGCTAGTGAGGGGGCGAGGACAGATACGCAGTATTTT.

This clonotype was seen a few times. CDR3: CASSEYLGTEAFF. CDR3 in DNA: TGTGCCAGCAGTGAATATCTGGGCACTGAAGCTTTCTTT. J is TRBJ1-1 and V is TRBV25-1, with unresolved D. The V and J ends lost 0 bases and 4 bases respectively, with 6 bases between them. Per the germline V gene, CDR1 is MGHDK and CDR2 is SYGVNS. This CDR3 contains 13 residues.

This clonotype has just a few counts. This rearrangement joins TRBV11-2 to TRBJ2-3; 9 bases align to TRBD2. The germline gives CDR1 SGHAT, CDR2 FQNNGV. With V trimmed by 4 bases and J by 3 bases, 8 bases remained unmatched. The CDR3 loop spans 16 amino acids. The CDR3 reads CASSSPLAGETDTQYF. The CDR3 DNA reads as TGTGCCAGCAGCTCACCTTTAGCGGGAGAAACAGATACGCAGTATTTT.

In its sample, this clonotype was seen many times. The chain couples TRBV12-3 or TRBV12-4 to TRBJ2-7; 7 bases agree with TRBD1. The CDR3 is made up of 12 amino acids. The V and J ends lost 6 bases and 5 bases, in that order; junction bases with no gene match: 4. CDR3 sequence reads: CASSSDRDEQYF. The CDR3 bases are TGTGCCAGCAGCAGTGACAGGGACGAGCAGTACTTC.